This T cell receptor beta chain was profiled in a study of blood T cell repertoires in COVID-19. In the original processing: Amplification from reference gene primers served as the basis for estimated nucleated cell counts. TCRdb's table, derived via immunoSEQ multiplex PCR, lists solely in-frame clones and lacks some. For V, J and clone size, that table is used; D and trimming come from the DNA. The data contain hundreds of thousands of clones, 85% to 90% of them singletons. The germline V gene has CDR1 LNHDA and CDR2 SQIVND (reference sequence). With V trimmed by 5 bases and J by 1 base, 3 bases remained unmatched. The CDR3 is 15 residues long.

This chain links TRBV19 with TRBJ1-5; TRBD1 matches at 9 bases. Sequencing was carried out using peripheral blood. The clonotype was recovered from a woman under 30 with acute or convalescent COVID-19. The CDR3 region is CASSAQGASNQPQHF. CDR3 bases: TGTGCCAGTAGTGCACAGGGGGCAAGCAATCAGCCCCAGCATTTT.